Sequencing of this TCR beta chain was carried out in a study of blood T cells in healthy people across ages. In germline, CDR1 is SGHTA, CDR2 FQGNSA. V lost 0 bases and J 7 bases, leaving 9 bases between the germline ends. This CDR3 is built from 14 residues. This clonotype was detected a few times. They isolated at least 6.5 million PBMCs from each sample. Through a sample-barcoded 5' primer and a J-beta primer mix, a second PCR was run for 7 to 11 cycles. One entry per CDR3 protein results from TCRdb running MiXCR on the 5' RACE reads. The sample holds around 600,000 distinct CDR3 sequences, under 55% seen once.

The material sequenced was blood. The chain links TRBV7-2 to TRBJ2-2; D is unclear. This receptor was obtained from a man of 80 years or more in good health. This CDR3 is CASSLAGDHGELFF. CDR3 sequence (DNA): TGTGCCAGCAGCTTAGCGGGCGACCACGGGGAGCTGTTTTTT.